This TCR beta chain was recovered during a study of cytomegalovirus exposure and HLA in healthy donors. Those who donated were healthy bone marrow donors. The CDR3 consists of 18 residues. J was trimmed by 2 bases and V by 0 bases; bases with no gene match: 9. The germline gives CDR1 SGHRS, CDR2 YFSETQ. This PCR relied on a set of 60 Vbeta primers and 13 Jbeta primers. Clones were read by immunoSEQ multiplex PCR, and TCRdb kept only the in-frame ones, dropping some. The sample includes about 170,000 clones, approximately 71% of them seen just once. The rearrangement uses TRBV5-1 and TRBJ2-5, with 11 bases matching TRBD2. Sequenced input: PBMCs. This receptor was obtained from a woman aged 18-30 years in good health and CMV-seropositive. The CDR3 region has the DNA TGCGCCAGCAGCTTGGGGCGGATACTAGCGGGGGTGCAAGAGACCCAGTACTTC. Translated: CASSLGRILAGVQETQYF.